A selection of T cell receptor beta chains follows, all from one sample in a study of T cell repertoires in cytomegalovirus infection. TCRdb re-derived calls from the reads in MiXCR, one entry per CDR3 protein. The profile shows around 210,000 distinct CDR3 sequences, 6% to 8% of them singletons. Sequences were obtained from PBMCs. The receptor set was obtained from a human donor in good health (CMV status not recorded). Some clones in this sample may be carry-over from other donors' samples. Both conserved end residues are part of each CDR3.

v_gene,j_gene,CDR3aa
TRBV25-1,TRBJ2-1,CASSDRYNEQFF
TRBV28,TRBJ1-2,CASSLLSSGENYGYTF
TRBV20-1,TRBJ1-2,CSAREPGQGSGYTF
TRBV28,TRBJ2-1,CASTTRTSGGSEQFF
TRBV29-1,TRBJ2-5,CSASRTAKETQYF
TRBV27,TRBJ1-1,CATSPRQGLTEAFF
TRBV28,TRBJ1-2,CASSLSGDSSNYGYTF
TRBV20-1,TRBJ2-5,CSARDPKRGQETQYF
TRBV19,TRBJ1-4,CASSGQVYREKLFF
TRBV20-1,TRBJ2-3,CSAPPPHKLTDTQYF
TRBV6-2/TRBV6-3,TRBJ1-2,CASLGRGPNYGYTF
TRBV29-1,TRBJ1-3,CSVEDWDRSSGNTIYF
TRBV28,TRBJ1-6,CASSLSAPLHF
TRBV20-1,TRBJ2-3,CSASLGSTDTQYF
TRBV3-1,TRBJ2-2,CASSQVERGTGELFF
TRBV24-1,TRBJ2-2,CATSDFDRAASHTGELFF
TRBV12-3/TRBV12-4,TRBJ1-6,CASSISQLSYNSPLHF
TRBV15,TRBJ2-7,CATSRGQGRSYEQYF
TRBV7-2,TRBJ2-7,CASSLRAEQYF
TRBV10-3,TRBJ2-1,CAIIAGGSYNEQFF
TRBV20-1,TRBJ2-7,CSARDLGTSYEQYF
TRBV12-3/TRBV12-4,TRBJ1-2,CASRKGFYGYTF
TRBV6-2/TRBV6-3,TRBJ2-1,CASLEASGYNEQFF
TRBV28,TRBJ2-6,CASSLQGSGANVLTF
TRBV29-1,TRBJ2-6,CSVGSGSGANVLTF
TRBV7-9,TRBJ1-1,CASSPGDSSEAFF
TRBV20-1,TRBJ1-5,CSARPQPGQMNQPQHF
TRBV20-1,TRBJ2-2,CSAPGQGSTGELFF
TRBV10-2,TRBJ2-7,CASSENGRLQYF
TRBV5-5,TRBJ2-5,CASSLGDRGETQYF
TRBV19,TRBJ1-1,CASKVGGPANTEAFF
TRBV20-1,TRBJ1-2,CSARRDNYGYTF
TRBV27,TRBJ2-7,CTSSLIGSYEQYF
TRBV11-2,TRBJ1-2,CASSLWDVVEGYTF
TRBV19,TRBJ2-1,CASMIQGMDNEQFF
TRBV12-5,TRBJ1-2,CASGLRNYGYTF
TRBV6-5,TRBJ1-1,CASSPLTWDTEAFF
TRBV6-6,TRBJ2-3,CASSLPPRPGTLGGTDTQYF
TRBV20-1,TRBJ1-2,CSASNPGGWGYGYTF
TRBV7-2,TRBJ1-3,CASRQTGSGNTIYF
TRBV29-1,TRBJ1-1,CSADRLNTEAFF
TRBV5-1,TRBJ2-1,CASSSRLAGGSSYNEQFF
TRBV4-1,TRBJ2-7,CASSLEGGRLTYEQYF
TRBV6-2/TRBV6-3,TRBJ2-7,CASSYPGTGDLDFSYEQYF
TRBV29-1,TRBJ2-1,CSVEDLLAAYNEQFF
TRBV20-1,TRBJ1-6,CSARTAGGSPLHF
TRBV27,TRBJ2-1,CASSATPRLAGGMDEQFF